This passage covers 22 T cell receptor beta chains from one sample sequenced in a study of shared clonotypes between healthy human individuals. Clones were read by immunoSEQ multiplex PCR, and TCRdb kept only the in-frame ones, dropping some. Of 1.6 million or so clones detected, less than 99% appear once; the ten largest clones hold 0.3% to 0.45%. The sequenced material came from naive CD4+ T cells sorted from blood. This sample's subset: CD45RA+ positively selected. These receptors were obtained from a man between 25 and 39 years old in good health.

This clone has only one observation. The chain carries TRBV15 and TRBJ2-1; D might be TRBD1 (5 bases). There are 17 residues in the CDR3. Per germline, CDR1 LNHNV and CDR2 YYDKDF (reference sequence). The V end lost 2 bases, the J end lost 4 bases, and 18 bases lay between the germline ends. The CDR3 DNA follows: TGTGCCACCAGCAGATTCCAGGGTGACCCGCCTTACAATGAGCAGTTCTTC. This gives the protein CATSRFQGDPPYNEQFF.

This sequence joins TRBV7-2 and TRBJ2-7; 12 bases are shared with TRBD2. With V trimmed by 2 bases and J by 6 bases, 5 bases remained unmatched. The germline V gene encodes CDR1 SGHTA and CDR2 FQGNSA. The CDR3 is 15 residues long. The CDR3 DNA reads TGTGCCAGCAGCTTAAGGACTAGCGGGATGCGCGAGCAGTACTTC. Amino acid sequence: CASSLRTSGMREQYF.

This rearrangement joins TRBV7-9 to TRBJ2-1; 8 bases line up with TRBD2. This CDR3 spans 17 amino acids. Per the germline V gene, CDR1 is SEHNR and CDR2 is FQNEAQ (reference sequence). With 0 bases clipped from V and 1 base from J, the junction kept 5 bases outside the gene matches. This CDR3 reads CASSLAPGLVSYNEQFF. DNA for the CDR3: TGTGCCAGCAGCTTAGCACCGGGACTAGTGTCCTACAATGAGCAGTTCTTC.

The chain joins TRBV6-4 to TRBJ2-1; possibly TRBD2 for D (5 bases). The germline V gene has CDR1 MRHNA and CDR2 SNTAGT. The CDR3 totals 14 residues. Trimming took 4 bases from V and 11 from J, leaving 18 bases between them. CDR3 sequence reads: CASSVEGRSPKQFF. CDR3 DNA sequence: TGTGCCAGCAGTGTTGAGGGAAGGTCGCCAAAGCAGTTCTTC.

The CDR3 sequence: CASSGDRGEDTQYF. The CDR3 DNA reads as TGTGCCAGCAGTGGGGACAGGGGGGAAGATACGCAGTATTTT. The chain combines TRBV28 with TRBJ2-3, with TRBD1 matching over 11 bases. The CDR3 has 14 amino acids. The V gene end was trimmed by 5 bases and the J gene end by 5 bases; junction bases not matched to a gene: 3. CDR1 and CDR2 (germline): MDHEN, SYDVKM.

Of note for this clone: Within the sample, other DNA sequences also encode this same CDR3. The gene calls are TRBV29-1 and TRBJ2-1, with 10 bases aligning to TRBD2. V lost 4 bases to trimming and J lost 4 bases; unmatched junction nucleotides: 4. Germline V lookup: CDR1 SQVTM, CDR2 ANQGSEA. The CDR3 is 14 residues long. CDR3 in DNA: TGCAGCGTTGGGACTAGCGGAGATTACAATGAGCAGTTCTTC. Encoded protein: CSVGTSGDYNEQFF.

Points on this clone: The identical CDR3 is also encoded by other nucleotide sequences in the sample. This sequence joins TRBV20-1 and TRBJ2-7; no clear D. Germline V lookup: CDR1 DFQATT, CDR2 SNEGSKA (reference sequence). The V and J ends lost 1 base and 7 bases respectively, with 5 bases between them. The CDR3 is made up of 10 amino acids. In nucleotides, the CDR3 is TGCAGTGCTAGAGTTCGAGAGCAGTACTTC. Translation gives CSARVREQYF.

This clone was detected once. The chain carries TRBV5-4 and TRBJ2-2; maybe TRBD2 (6 bases). From germline, CDR1 is SGHNT and CDR2 YYREEE (reference sequence). The V end lost 3 bases, the J end lost 2 bases, and 11 bases lay between the germline ends. CDR3 size: 15 residues. Here the CDR3 DNA reads TGTGCCAGCAGCTCCGGTAGCGGTAACACCGGGGAGCTGTTTTTT. Residues: CASSSGSGNTGELFF.

Note on this clone: Relative to the germline gene, one junction end is altered; a read error may explain this. The V gene is TRBV30, the J gene TRBJ2-1; 13 bases are a match to TRBD2. Germline V gene sequence: CDR1 GTSNPN, CDR2 SVGIG (reference sequence). The CDR3 sequence is 16 residues long. CDR3 DNA sequence: TGTGCCTGGAGTGCGGAGGGACTAGCGGGACCAGGAGGACAGGTCTTC. Protein product: CAWSAEGLAGPGGQVF.

The V call is TRBV7-3, the J call TRBJ2-2; D call uncertain. Trimming cost V 1 base and J 5 bases, with 8 bases left between them. The germline V gene has CDR1 SGHTA and CDR2 FQGTGA. There are 14 residues in the CDR3. The CDR3 sequence: CASSLIPETGELFF. The CDR3 DNA sequence: TGTGCCAGCAGCTTAATCCCAGAAACCGGGGAGCTGTTTTTT.

In nucleotides, the CDR3 is TGTGCCAGCAGTTACGGTAGCGGGACCTCCTACGAGCAGTACTTC. It yields the protein CASSYGSGTSYEQYF. The chain is built from TRBV6-5 and TRBJ2-7; 8 bases align to TRBD2. Germline assignment: CDR1 MNHEY and CDR2 SVGAGI. Unmatched junction bases numbered 3, after V lost 2 bases and J lost 0 bases. CDR3 size: 15 residues.

A single count supports this clone. This chain joins TRBV7-2 and TRBJ1-2; D is unresolved. Germline V gives CDR1 SGHTA, CDR2 FQGNSA. The CDR3 runs to 15 residues. V shed 3 bases and J shed 4 bases, with 15 bases lying between them. The DNA of the CDR3 is TGTGCCAGCAGCTTCGGGAAGCCGGAGGTCTATGGCTACACCTTC. Translated: CASSFGKPEVYGYTF.

This sequence joins TRBV4-2 and TRBJ2-7; 7 bases are a match to TRBD1. The germline V gene encodes CDR1 LGHNA and CDR2 YNFKEQ. This CDR3 region has 14 residues. V trimming: 4 bases; J trimming: 5 bases; junction bases outside the gene matches: 8. CDR3 region: CASSPQGTVHEQYF. The CDR3 DNA reads TGTGCCAGCAGCCCTCAAGGGACAGTCCACGAGCAGTACTTC.

J is TRBJ2-1 and V is TRBV27, with D possibly being TRBD1 (8 bases). The CDR3 has 16 residues. The V gene lost 3 bases and the J gene lost 5 bases, with 17 bases spanning the gap. In germline, CDR1 is MNHEY, CDR2 SMNVEV (reference sequence). CDR3: CASSFLRTGRDNEQFF. The DNA of the CDR3 is TGTGCCAGCAGTTTCCTTCGGACAGGGAGGGACAATGAGCAGTTCTTC.

The genes are TRBV5-5 and TRBJ2-5, with 11 nucleotides matching TRBD2. CDR3 length: 18 amino acids. V gave up 1 base and J gave up 2 bases; unmatched junction bases: 10. Germline V lookup: CDR1 SGHKS, CDR2 YYEKEE (reference sequence). CDR3 region: CASSLFGLAGIGQETQYF. The CDR3 DNA reads as TGTGCCAGCAGCTTGTTTGGACTAGCGGGTATTGGTCAAGAGACCCAGTACTTC.

V usage is TRBV6-4 and J usage is TRBJ1-4; D unresolved. The CDR3 runs to 11 residues. Germline V gene data show CDR1 as MRHNA and CDR2 as SNTAGT. Trimming removed 5 bases from V and 5 bases from J, with 3 bases in between. The CDR3 spells CASSQNEKLFF. CDR3 nucleotides: TGTGCCAGCAGTCAAAATGAAAAACTGTTTTTT.

This clone appeared once. Different DNA sequences within this sample yield the same CDR3. V usage is TRBV5-1 and J usage is TRBJ2-5; D not resolved. The germline V gene has CDR1 SGHRS and CDR2 YFSETQ. CDR3 length equals 13 residues. V was clipped by 2 bases and J by 4 bases, with 9 bases between them. Here the CDR3 reads CASSLKLGETQYF. CDR3 nucleotides: TGCGCCAGCAGCTTAAAATTGGGAGAGACCCAGTACTTC.

A word on this clone: This specimen includes other DNA sequences encoding the same CDR3. This rearrangement joins TRBV29-1 to TRBJ2-7, with 8 bases that match TRBD2. This CDR3 is built from 12 residues. With 4 bases clipped from V and 3 bases from J, the junction kept 2 bases outside the gene matches. The germline gives CDR1 SQVTM, CDR2 ANQGSEA. CDR3 sequence reads: CSVGSGGYEQYF. DNA of the CDR3: TGCAGCGTTGGGAGCGGGGGCTACGAGCAGTACTTC.

The chain links TRBV25-1 to TRBJ2-5, with D possibly matching TRBD1 (6 bases). There are 15 residues in the CDR3. Trimming left V 4 bases short and J 2 bases short, with 14 bases between. Germline V gives CDR1 MGHDK, CDR2 SYGVNS. CDR3 coding DNA: TGTGCCAGCAGTGGCCTAACAGGGTGGCAAGAGACCCAGTACTTC. Its translation: CASSGLTGWQETQYF.

The gene calls are TRBV5-1 and TRBJ2-7, with D possibly matching TRBD2 (5 bases). The CDR3 has 14 residues. Between the trimmed V and J ends, which lost 4 bases and 3 bases, there was a span of 14 bases. Germline V gene lookup returns CDR1 SGHRS and CDR2 YFSETQ. The CDR3 here is CASSPMIEGYEQYF. CDR3 nucleotide sequence: TGCGCCAGCAGCCCCATGATCGAGGGCTACGAGCAGTACTTC.

This chain links TRBV9 with TRBJ2-7; 7 positions agree with TRBD2. Germline CDR1 is SGDLS and CDR2 is YYNGEE. This CDR3 has 14 amino acids. The J segment lost 1 base and the V segment lost 4 bases, leaving 5 bases of the junction unmatched. DNA of the CDR3: TGTGCCAGCAGCTTGGCGGGGGTGTCCTACGAGCAGTACTTC. Its translation is CASSLAGVSYEQYF.

This chain joins TRBV27 and TRBJ2-5; D unclear. CDR1 and CDR2 from the germline V gene are MNHEY and SMNVEV (reference sequence). The CDR3 is 12 residues long. The V and J ends lost 4 bases and 5 bases respectively, with 8 bases between them. As DNA, the CDR3 is TGTGCCAGCAGTTCCAGGCGGGAGACCCAGTACTTC. This translates into CASSSRRETQYF.